This paragraph reports one TCR beta chain. Its target is unknown. In the study's own analysis: Filtering differed for immunoSEQ, which gave only junction sequences without quality scores. TCRdb's copy holds only in-frame clones and misses some; the assay was immunoSEQ multiplex PCR. V and J calls and clone size follow that table, whereas D and trimming were derived from the DNA. The sample contains 1.5 million to 1.9 million clones, approximately 98% of which appear only once. These data come from a study of shared clonotypes between healthy human individuals. Study conclusions and caveats: The sampled material consisted only of blood, and tissue repertoires are likely to differ.

CDR1 and CDR2 from the germline V gene are MDHEN and SYDVKM. Germline trimming cut 3 bases from V and 9 bases from J; bases unmatched to any gene: 5. This CDR3 comprises 13 residues. This clonotype originated in a young man in good health. The chain employs TRBV28 and TRBJ2-1, with 7 positions matching TRBD2. Sequenced: naive CD4+ T cells sorted from blood. Subset specified: CD45RA+ positively selected. The DNA for the CDR3 is TGTGCCAGCAGTTTGGCGGGAGTAACTGAGCAGTTCTTC. Amino acids: CASSLAGVTEQFF.